This entry concerns a single TCR beta chain. This specimen comes from a study of blood T cell repertoires in COVID-19. For the study at large: Specimens from acute and convalescent COVID-19 originated in the United States, Italy and Spain. The cDNA or gDNA used as material had been derived from T cells, B-cell-depleted T cells, or PBMCs.

Per the authors' pipeline: Reference gene primer amplification yielded estimated nucleated cell counts. The protocol was immunoSEQ multiplex PCR, while the TCRdb copy is restricted to in-frame clones and leaves out a portion. V and J calls and clone size follow that table, whereas D and trimming were derived from the DNA. The sample lists around 250,000 clones, roughly 89% occurring once. This CDR3 comprises 12 residues. The V gene lost 7 bases and the J gene lost 5 bases, with 11 bases spanning the gap. The sample comprised peripheral blood. The genes are TRBV12-3 or TRBV12-4 and TRBJ1-2; no clear D gene. This receptor was taken from a woman in her thirties or forties who had recovered from COVID-19. DNA for the CDR3: TGTGCCAGCACCTTAGGCGGATATGGCTACACCTTC. It codes for CASTLGGYGYTF.